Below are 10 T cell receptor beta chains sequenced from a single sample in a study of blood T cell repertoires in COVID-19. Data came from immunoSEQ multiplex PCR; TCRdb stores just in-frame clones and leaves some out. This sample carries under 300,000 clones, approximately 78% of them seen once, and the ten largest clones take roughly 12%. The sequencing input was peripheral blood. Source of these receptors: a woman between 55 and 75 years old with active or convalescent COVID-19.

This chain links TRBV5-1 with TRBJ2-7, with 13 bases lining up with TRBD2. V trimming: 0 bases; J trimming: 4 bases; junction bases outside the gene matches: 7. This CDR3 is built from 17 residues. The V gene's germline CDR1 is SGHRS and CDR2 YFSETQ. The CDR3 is CASSLGAGTSGEYEQYF. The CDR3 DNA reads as TGCGCCAGCAGCTTGGGGGCCGGGACTAGCGGGGAGTACGAGCAGTACTTC.

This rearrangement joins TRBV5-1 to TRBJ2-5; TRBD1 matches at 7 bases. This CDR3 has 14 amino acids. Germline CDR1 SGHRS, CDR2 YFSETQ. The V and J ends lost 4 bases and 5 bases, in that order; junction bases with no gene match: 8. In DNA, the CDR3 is TGCGCCAGCAGCCCCGGGACAGTAATCGAGACCCAGTACTTC. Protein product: CASSPGTVIETQYF.

As DNA, the CDR3 is TGTGCCAGCAGTTCGGGGGTAGGCTACACCTTC. It specifies CASSSGVGYTF. This chain uses TRBV25-1 with TRBJ1-2; D perhaps matches TRBD1 (5 bases). The CDR3 consists of 11 residues. Germline CDR1 MGHDK, CDR2 SYGVNS. V was trimmed by 5 bases and J by 8 bases, leaving 9 bases between them.

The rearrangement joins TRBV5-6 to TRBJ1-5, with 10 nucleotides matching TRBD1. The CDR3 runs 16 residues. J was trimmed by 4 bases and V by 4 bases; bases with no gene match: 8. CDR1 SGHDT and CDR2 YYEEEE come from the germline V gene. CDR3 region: CASSLQGQGRNQPQHF. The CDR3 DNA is TGTGCCAGCAGCCTACAGGGACAGGGGCGAAATCAGCCCCAGCATTTT. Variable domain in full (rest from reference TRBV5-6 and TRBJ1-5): DAGVTQSPTHLIKTRGQQVTLRCSPKSGHDTVSWYQQALGQGPQFIFQYYEEEERQRGNFPDRFSGHQFPNYSSELNVNALLLGDSALYLCASSLQGQGRNQPQHFGDGTRLSIL.

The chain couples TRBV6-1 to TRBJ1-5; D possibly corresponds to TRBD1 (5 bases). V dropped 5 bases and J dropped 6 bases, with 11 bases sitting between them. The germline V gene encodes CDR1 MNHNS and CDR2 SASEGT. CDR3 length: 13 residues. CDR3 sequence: CASSSGSSQPQHF. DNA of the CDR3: TGTGCCAGCAGTTCAGGGTCGAGTCAGCCCCAGCATTTT.

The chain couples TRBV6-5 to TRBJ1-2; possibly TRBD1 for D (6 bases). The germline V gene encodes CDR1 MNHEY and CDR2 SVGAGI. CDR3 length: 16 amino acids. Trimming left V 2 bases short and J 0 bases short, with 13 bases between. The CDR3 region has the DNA TGTGCCAGCAGTTACGTCCGCTCAGGGGCTAACTATGGCTACACCTTC. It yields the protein CASSYVRSGANYGYTF.

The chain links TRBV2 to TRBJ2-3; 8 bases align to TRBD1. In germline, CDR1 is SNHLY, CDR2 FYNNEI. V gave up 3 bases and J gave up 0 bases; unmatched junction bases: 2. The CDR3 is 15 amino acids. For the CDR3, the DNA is TGTGCCAGCAGTGACCGACAGGGGAGCACAGATACGCAGTATTTT. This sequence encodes CASSDRQGSTDTQYF. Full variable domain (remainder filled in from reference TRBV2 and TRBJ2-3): EPEVTQTPSHQVTQMGQEVILRCVPISNHLYFYWYRQILGQKVEFLVSFYNNEISEKSEIFDDQFSVERPDGSNFTLKIRSTKLEDSAMYFCASSDRQGSTDTQYFGPGTRLTVL.

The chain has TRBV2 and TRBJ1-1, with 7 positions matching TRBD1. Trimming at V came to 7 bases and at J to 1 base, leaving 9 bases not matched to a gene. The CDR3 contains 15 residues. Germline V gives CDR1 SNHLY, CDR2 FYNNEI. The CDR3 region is CASKDRVSRNTEAFF. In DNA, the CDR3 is TGTGCCAGCAAAGACAGGGTATCGAGGAACACTGAAGCTTTCTTT.

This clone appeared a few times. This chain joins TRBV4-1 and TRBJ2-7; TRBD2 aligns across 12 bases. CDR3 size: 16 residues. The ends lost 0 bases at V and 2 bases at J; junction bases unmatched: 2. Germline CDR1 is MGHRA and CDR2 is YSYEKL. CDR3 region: CASSQDASGGAYEQYF. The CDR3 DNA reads TGCGCCAGCAGCCAAGATGCTAGCGGGGGGGCCTACGAGCAGTACTTC.

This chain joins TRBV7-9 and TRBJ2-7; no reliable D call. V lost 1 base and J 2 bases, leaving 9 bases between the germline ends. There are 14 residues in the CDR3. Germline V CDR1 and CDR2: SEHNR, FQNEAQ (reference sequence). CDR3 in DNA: TGTGCCAGCAGCTTAGGGCACCCACCCTACGAGCAGTACTTC. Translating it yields CASSLGHPPYEQYF.